One and the same sample provided the 10 T cell receptor beta chains below, sequenced in a study of shared clonotypes between healthy human individuals. Clones were read by immunoSEQ multiplex PCR, and TCRdb kept only the in-frame ones, dropping some. The sample lists 98,000 or so clones; roughly 70% were seen once. Sequencing was done on a sample of memory CD8+ T cells sorted from blood. Stated subset: CD45RO+ cells pooled with CCR7-negative TemRA cells. These receptors came from a woman aged 25 to 39 in good health.

Here the CDR3 DNA reads TGTGCCAGCAGCCCAATATGGGACAGGGGGCTCCTGGGACTAGGCTACAATGAGCAGTTCTTC. It codes for CASSPIWDRGLLGLGYNEQFF. The chain is built from TRBV4-2 and TRBJ2-1; the match to TRBD1 covers 12 bases. This CDR3 spans 21 amino acids. From germline, CDR1 is LGHNA and CDR2 YNFKEQ. V was clipped by 4 bases and J by 3 bases; unmatched bases: 19.

The rearrangement uses TRBV11-1 and TRBJ2-3, with TRBD2 identical over 8 bases. J was trimmed by 10 bases and V by 4 bases; bases with no gene match: 4. Germline V gives CDR1 SGHAT, CDR2 FQDESV (reference sequence). There are 12 residues in the CDR3. The CDR3 sequence: CASSYELAAQYF. CDR3 sequence (DNA): TGTGCCAGCAGCTACGAACTAGCGGCGCAGTATTTT.

This clone showed up just a few times. The rearrangement joins TRBV6-4 to TRBJ2-1, with D perhaps matching TRBD2 (6 bases). Germline values: CDR1 MRHNA, CDR2 SNTAGT. CDR3 size: 13 residues. The ends were cut back, 4 bases at V and 7 bases at J, with 11 bases in the middle. CDR3 nucleotides: TGTGCCAGCAGTGCGGGGGAACGGAATGAGCAGTTCTTC. It is translated as CASSAGERNEQFF.

V gene TRBV27 combines with J gene TRBJ2-7; 8 nucleotides agree with TRBD1. V was clipped by 7 bases and J by 3 bases; unmatched bases: 14. The CDR3 sequence is 16 residues long. The germline V gene encodes CDR1 MNHEY and CDR2 SMNVEV (reference sequence). In DNA, the CDR3 is TGTGCCAGCACCTCCAGAGCGACAGGGGCCTACTACGAGCAGTACTTC. This sequence encodes CASTSRATGAYYEQYF.

V is TRBV6-4 and J is TRBJ2-3; TRBD2 matches 9 bases. CDR3 size: 15 residues. J lost 0 bases, V lost 4 bases, and 2 bases had no gene match. The germline V gene encodes CDR1 MRHNA and CDR2 SNTAGT. The CDR3 DNA is TGTGCCAGCAGTGCCCTAGCGGGAAGCACAGATACGCAGTATTTT. Protein sequence: CASSALAGSTDTQYF.

There are a few counts of this clone. This chain connects TRBV7-8 to TRBJ2-7, with no clear D. The CDR3 extends over 14 amino acids. V was shortened by 3 bases and J by 5 bases, with 14 bases between the two germline ends. Germline V CDR1 and CDR2: SGHVS, FQNEAQ. DNA for the CDR3: TGTGCCAGCAGCTTGGAGTTCGGTTCGGACGAGCAGTACTTC. It specifies CASSLEFGSDEQYF.

CDR3 amino acids: CASSVLRESPYEQYF. The CDR3 DNA reads TGTGCCAGCAGTGTTCTGCGGGAGAGCCCCTACGAGCAGTACTTC. The chain links TRBV6-1 to TRBJ2-7, with 7 bases aligning to TRBD2. Germline V lookup: CDR1 MNHNS, CDR2 SASEGT. The CDR3 covers 15 residues. With 4 bases clipped from V and 2 bases from J, the junction kept 8 bases outside the gene matches.

This clone occurred a few times. The chain carries TRBV5-6 and TRBJ2-7, with 10 bases aligning to TRBD2. Germline trimming cut 2 bases from V and 0 bases from J; bases unmatched to any gene: 11. The germline CDR1 and CDR2 sequences are SGHDT and YYEEEE. The CDR3 runs 18 residues. CDR3 DNA: TGTGCCAGCAGCTTACGATCTAGCGGGAGCCCACGCTCCTACGAGCAGTACTTC. Its protein product is CASSLRSSGSPRSYEQYF.

This rearrangement joins TRBV4-1 to TRBJ2-1; D not certain. Germline V gene lookup returns CDR1 MGHRA and CDR2 YSYEKL. Trimming took 2 bases from V and 6 from J, leaving 14 bases between them. CDR3 length: 15 residues. CDR3 bases: TGCGCCAGCAGCCAACTCCGGACCACACCCAATGAGCAGTTCTTC. Encoded protein: CASSQLRTTPNEQFF.

The sample holds one count of this clone. The V gene is TRBV18, the J gene TRBJ1-2, with a weak D call TRBD1 (6 bases). Germline V gene data show CDR1 as KGHSH and CDR2 as LQKENI. V lost 6 bases and J lost 6, with 17 bases in between. The CDR3 consists of 14 residues. This CDR3 reads CASSQTQQGHGYTF. The CDR3 bases are TGTGCCAGCTCCCAAACACAACAGGGCCATGGCTACACCTTC.